The rows below give T cell receptor beta chains drawn from one sample of a study of OX40 agonist ivuxolimab in advanced cancers. Repertoires were generated with immunoSEQ multiplex PCR, while TCRdb's copy carries only in-frame clones and drops some. The sample lists under 20,000 clones; approximately 60% were seen once. Specimen: CD4+ or CD8+ T cells sorted from blood, collected in a trial of the OX40 agonist ivuxolimab. Receptors originate from an adult with an advanced solid tumor such as melanoma, head and neck, liver or kidney cancer. The CDR3 runs from the conserved cysteine through the conserved F or W. A D gene is named only where the DNA matches it firmly. Size tells how often a clone was seen (once, few, many) or the class of an expanded clone, and some rows leave it out.

>NA|TRBJ2-1|NA|TRBV6-5
TGTGCCAGCACCCCCCGACTTAGCCATCACAATGAGCAGTTCTTC
CASTPRLSHHNEQFF
>NA|TRBJ1-2|NA|TRBV28
TGTGCCAGCAGGTCTGGACAGACCATCTATGGCTACACCTTC
CASRSGQTIYGYTF
>NA|TRBJ1-1|NA|TRBV6-5
TGTGCCTGTATAAACAAACGAAGAACTGAAGCTTTCTTT
CACINKRRTEAFF
>once|TRBJ2-7|NA|TRBV27
TGTGCCAGCAGCCTATGGTCCGGATACGAGCAGTACTTC
CASSLWSGYEQYF
>NA|TRBJ1-5|NA|TRBV5-6
TGTGCCAGCAGCCGTGAGGAGGAGGGGGTAAACAATCAGCCCCAGCATTTT
CASSREEEGVNNQPQHF
>NA|TRBJ1-2|NA|TRBV5-6
TGTGCCAGCAGCTTGGGTGGGGAATTATTAAATGGCTACACCTTC
CASSLGGELLNGYTF
>NA|TRBJ1-1|NA|TRBV10-2
TGCGCCAGCAGCCGGACAGATCTCATGAACACTGAAGCTTTCTTT
CASSRTDLMNTEAFF
>NA|TRBJ1-2|NA|TRBV5-1
TGCGCCAGCAGCTTGAAAAGTTCTAACTATGGCTACACCTTC
CASSLKSSNYGYTF
>NA|TRBJ2-5|TRBD2|TRBV5-6
TGTGCCAGCAGCTTGGAGTCTAGCGGGCCCACGTACTTC
CASSLESSGPTYF
>NA|TRBJ2-7|TRBD1|TRBV18
TGTGCCAGCTCACCGCGGGACAGGCCCTACGAGCAGTACTTC
CASSPRDRPYEQYF
>NA|TRBJ2-7|NA|TRBV7-9
TGTGCCAGCAGCTTTCTCTACGAGCAGTACTTC
CASSFLYEQYF
>once|TRBJ1-5|NA|TRBV2
TGTGCCAGCAGGGGCGACAGCCTCAGCAATCAGCCCCAGCATTTT
CASRGDSLSNQPQHF
>NA|TRBJ2-7|NA|TRBV6-5
TGTGCCAGCAGTGTTGGAGGAGGGGTCTACGAGCAGTACTTC
CASSVGGGVYEQYF
>NA|TRBJ1-6|TRBD1|TRBV4-3
TGCGCCAGCAGCCTCACAACAACAGGGGGGAATTCACCCCTCCACTTT
CASSLTTTGGNSPLHF
>few|TRBJ1-2|NA|TRBV4-2
TGTGCCAGCAGCCAAGATGAGGGGCTTCGTGGCTACACCTTC
CASSQDEGLRGYTF
>NA|TRBJ2-7|NA|TRBV2
TGTGCCAGCAGTGAGTACCCAGGGGAGGGGAGCTCCTACGAGCAGTACTTC
CASSEYPGEGSSYEQYF
>NA|TRBJ2-7|TRBD1|TRBV28
TGTGCCAGCAGTTTGCCCGGACAGGGCTACGAGCAGTACTTC
CASSLPGQGYEQYF
>NA|TRBJ2-1|NA|TRBV4-2
TGTGCCAGCAGCCAGTCGAACGACAATGAGCAGTTCTTC
CASSQSNDNEQFF
>medium-sized|TRBJ1-4|TRBD1|TRBV19
TGTGCCAGTAGTATTCGGAGGGACAGGGGGCTTGCTAATGAAAAACTGTTTTTT
CASSIRRDRGLANEKLFF
>NA|TRBJ2-7|NA|TRBV27
TGTGCCAGCAGTCCCCTAACCGACCTCTACGAGCAGTACTTC
CASSPLTDLYEQYF
>few|TRBJ2-7|TRBD1|TRBV28
TGTGCCAGCAGCGACAGGGGGACCTACGAGCAGTACTTC
CASSDRGTYEQYF
>NA|TRBJ2-1|TRBD1|TRBV4-2
TGTGCCAGCAGCCAAGTCCGAAGGGGACAGAGCTACAATGAGCAGTTCTTC
CASSQVRRGQSYNEQFF
>NA|TRBJ1-5|NA|TRBV5-4
TGTGCCAGCAGCTTGTTGGAGTGGGTTGGTCAGCCCCAGCATTTT
CASSLLEWVGQPQHF
>NA|TRBJ1-1|NA|TRBV7-9
TGTGCCAGCAACACTTTATTGGACACTGAAGCTTTCTTT
CASNTLLDTEAFF
>NA|TRBJ2-7|NA|TRBV29-1
TGCAGCGTTGAAGGGGCTGCCTACGAGCAGTACTTC
CSVEGAAYEQYF
>few|TRBJ1-1|NA|TRBV19
TGTGCCAGTAGTATCTTATCTGGCACTGAAGCTTTCTTT
CASSILSGTEAFF
>NA|TRBJ2-7|NA|TRBV10-3
TGTGCCATCAGTAACCCAGGACTAAACGAGCAGTACTTC
CAISNPGLNEQYF
>NA|TRBJ2-7|NA|TRBV27
TGTGCCAGCAGTTCGACAGGTTACTCCTACGAGCAGTACTTC
CASSSTGYSYEQYF
>few|TRBJ2-7|TRBD1|TRBV27
TGTGCCAGCAGCCTCTCCGGGACAGGGACTTACGAGCAGTACTTC
CASSLSGTGTYEQYF
>NA|TRBJ2-5|TRBD2|TRBV5-1
TGCGCCAGCAGCTGGACTAGCGGGAGAGAGACCCAGTACTTC
CASSWTSGRETQYF
>NA|TRBJ2-7|NA|TRBV7-9
TGTGCCAGCAGCTTAGGGGGGATAGGGTCCTACGAGCAGTACTTC
CASSLGGIGSYEQYF
>few|TRBJ2-2|NA|TRBV27
TGTGCCAGCAGTTTATTCGGCGGGGAGCTGTTTTTT
CASSLFGGELFF
>NA|TRBJ2-3|TRBD1|TRBV10-3
TGTGCCATCAGCGAGACAGGGGGAGCAGATACGCAGTATTTT
CAISETGGADTQYF
>few|TRBJ2-7|TRBD1|TRBV19
TGTGCCAGTAGTATAATAGGGACAGGGAACTACGAGCAGTACTTC
CASSIIGTGNYEQYF
>NA|TRBJ2-7|NA|TRBV2
TGTGCCAGCAAATTTACCGGGGGTGGGGGCTACGAGCAGTACTTC
CASKFTGGGGYEQYF
>few|TRBJ2-7|TRBD2|TRBV11-3
TGTGCCAGCAGCCAGCGGGGGGGATACGAGCAGTACTTC
CASSQRGGYEQYF
>NA|TRBJ2-7|TRBD2|TRBV19
TGTGCCAGTAGTTTCTCTAGCGGCTCCTACGAGCAGTACTTC
CASSFSSGSYEQYF
>NA|TRBJ2-2|NA|TRBV29-1
TGCAGCGTTACGAACACCGGGGAGCTGTTTTTT
CSVTNTGELFF
>NA|TRBJ1-3|NA|TRBV23-1
TGCGCCATCCCAACCCGGACTGCTGGAAACACCATATATTTT
CAIPTRTAGNTIYF
>NA|TRBJ1-2|NA|TRBV27
TGTGCCAGCAGTTTGGGGGGGCAGACCTATGGCTACACCTTC
CASSLGGQTYGYTF
>NA|TRBJ2-5|NA|TRBV5-4
TGTGCCAGCAGCTCCCTCTCGGGGTACCGACAAGAGACCCAGTACTTC
CASSSLSGYRQETQYF